The 13 T cell receptor beta chains reported below all come from one sample, sequenced in a study of shared clonotypes between healthy human individuals. This table comes from immunoSEQ multiplex PCR, and its TCRdb copy is limited to in-frame clones, with some not included. This sample yields approximately 440,000 clones, of which 77% are seen a single time; around 12% belongs to the top ten. The specimen was PBMCs. These receptors came from a middle-aged woman in good health. Some clones in this sample may be carry-over from other donors' samples.

Comments on this clone: The germline gene is not matched at one end of the junction; a read error may be the cause. This chain joins TRBV7-9 and TRBJ2-1, with D unclear. The CDR3 is 11 amino acids. Germline values: CDR1 SEHNR, CDR2 FQNEAQ (reference sequence). The DNA of the CDR3 is TGTGCCAGCAGCTTAGCCGCGTACGAGGTCTTC. Amino acid sequence: CASSLAAYEVF.

Points on this clone: A far larger clone is one nucleotide away, so this likely arose from a read error. The chain links TRBV27 to TRBJ2-1; 8 nucleotides match TRBD2. Germline V gives CDR1 MNHEY, CDR2 SMNVEV (reference sequence). This CDR3 comprises 15 residues. Unmatched junction bases numbered 9, after V lost 4 bases and J lost 7 bases. CDR3 protein: CASSYPAGVWNEQFF. The CDR3 bases are TGTGCCAGCAGTTATCCAGCGGGAGTATGGAATGAGCAGTTCTTC.

This clone was picked up one time. Sequence at one end of the junction differs from germline and may be a read error. V usage is TRBV5-6 and J usage is TRBJ2-1, with unresolved D. The CDR3 runs 15 residues. Germline V gene sequence: CDR1 SGHDT, CDR2 YYEEEE. The CDR3 sequence: CASSRMTAPYNGQFF. The DNA of the CDR3 is TGTGCCAGCAGCCGGATGACGGCGCCCTACAATGGGCAGTTCTTC.

This chain connects TRBV2 to TRBJ1-2; 7 bases map to TRBD1. This CDR3 has 12 residues. Germline CDR1 is SNHLY and CDR2 is FYNNEI. The V and J ends lost 7 bases and 8 bases, in that order; junction bases with no gene match: 7. CDR3 sequence reads: CASTTGVFGYTF. Here the CDR3 DNA reads TGTGCCAGCACCACAGGGGTATTCGGCTACACCTTC.

Concerning this clone itself: Since a far larger clone is one base different, this is likely a read error. Distinct nucleotide sequences in the sample also encode this CDR3. The chain joins TRBV30 to TRBJ1-1; D remains ambiguous. The CDR3 covers 15 residues. Germline-derived CDR1 and CDR2 are GTSNPN and SVGIG (reference sequence). The V and J ends lost 0 bases and 3 bases respectively, with 14 bases between them. CDR3 nucleotides: TGTGCCTGGAGTGTGGGTAGAGCCGGGGACACTGAAGCTTTCTTT. Protein: CAWSVGRAGDTEAFF.

Comment on this clone: A far larger clone is one nucleotide away, so this likely arose from a read error. The chain links TRBV7-9 to TRBJ2-7, with TRBD2 matching over 7 bases. The CDR3 length is 15 residues. The ends lost 5 bases at V and 5 bases at J; junction bases unmatched: 12. Germline CDR1 and CDR2: SEHNR and FQNEAQ (reference sequence). CDR3 in amino acids: CASSTRTGGSDEQYF. In DNA, the CDR3 is TGTGCCAGCAGCACCCGGACTGGCGGGAGCGACGAGCAGTACTTC.

V and J are TRBV7-8 and TRBJ1-5; the D gene is possibly TRBD1 (5 bases). The V gene lost 0 bases and the J gene lost 0 bases, with 12 bases spanning the gap. Germline loops: CDR1 SGHVS, CDR2 FQNEAQ. The CDR3 is 17 residues long. The CDR3 DNA reads TGTGCCAGCAGCTTAGCGGGGTTAGGGGATAGCAATCAGCCCCAGCATTTT. This sequence encodes CASSLAGLGDSNQPQHF.

The rearrangement uses TRBV7-2 and TRBJ2-1; 12 nucleotides align to TRBD2. Trimming cost V 3 bases and J 15 bases; bases outside gene matches: 15. Germline V gene data show CDR1 as SGHTA and CDR2 as FQGNSA. The CDR3 has 16 amino acids. This chain's CDR3 is CASSLLSASGRAPRFF. The DNA of the CDR3 is TGTGCCAGCAGCTTGCTCTCGGCTAGCGGGAGGGCTCCTCGGTTCTTC.

The chain recombines TRBV29-1 with TRBJ2-7; 9 bases fit TRBD2. The CDR3 totals 14 residues. Trimming cost V 4 bases and J 3 bases; bases outside gene matches: 7. The germline gives CDR1 SQVTM, CDR2 ANQGSEA. The CDR3 region is CSVVASGMNYEQYF. CDR3 in DNA: TGCAGCGTTGTAGCTAGCGGGATGAACTACGAGCAGTACTTC.

This sequence joins TRBV4-1 and TRBJ2-5, with TRBD1 identical over 8 bases. Per the germline V gene, CDR1 is MGHRA and CDR2 is YSYEKL. The CDR3 spans 18 residues. With 2 bases clipped from V and 0 bases from J, the junction kept 11 bases outside the gene matches. The CDR3, as DNA: TGCGCCAGCAGCCAATCGACAGGGGTATCTAGCGACCAAGAGACCCAGTACTTC. Protein sequence: CASSQSTGVSSDQETQYF.

This sequence joins TRBV6-1 and TRBJ2-3, with 8 bases matching TRBD2. This CDR3 contains 14 residues. Per the germline V gene, CDR1 is MNHNS and CDR2 is SASEGT. V was clipped by 7 bases and J by 0 bases; unmatched bases: 3. The CDR3 DNA sequence: TGTGCCAGCACCCAGCGGGAGAGCACAGATACGCAGTATTTT. Residues: CASTQRESTDTQYF.

The chain combines TRBV28 with TRBJ1-4; D call uncertain. V dropped 5 bases and J dropped 11 bases, with 18 bases sitting between them. The germline V gene has CDR1 MDHEN and CDR2 SYDVKM. The length of the CDR3 is 14 residues. CDR3 nucleotide sequence: TGTGCCAGCAGTCGTAACCGCGGGGAAGGGAAACTGTTTTTT. Protein: CASSRNRGEGKLFF.

The chain combines TRBV11-3 with TRBJ2-2; possibly TRBD2 for D (5 bases). V was pared by 4 bases and J by 8 bases, with 11 bases between. In germline, CDR1 is SGHNT, CDR2 YENEEA. CDR3 length: 13 residues. This CDR3 is CASSSSGIGELFF. CDR3 sequence (DNA): TGTGCCAGCAGCTCTTCGGGGATAGGGGAGCTGTTTTTT.